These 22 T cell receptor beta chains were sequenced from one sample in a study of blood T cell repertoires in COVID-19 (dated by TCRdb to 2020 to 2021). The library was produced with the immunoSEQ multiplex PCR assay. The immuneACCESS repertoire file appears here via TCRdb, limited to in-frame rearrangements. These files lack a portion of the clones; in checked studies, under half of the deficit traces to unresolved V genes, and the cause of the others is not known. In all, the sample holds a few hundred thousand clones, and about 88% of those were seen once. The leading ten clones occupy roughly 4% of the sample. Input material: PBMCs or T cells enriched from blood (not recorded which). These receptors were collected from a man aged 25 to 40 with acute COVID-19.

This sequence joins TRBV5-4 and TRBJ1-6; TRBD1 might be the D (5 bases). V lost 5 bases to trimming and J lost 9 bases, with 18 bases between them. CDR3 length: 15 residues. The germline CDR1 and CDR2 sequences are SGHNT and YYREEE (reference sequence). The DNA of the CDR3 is TGTGCCAGCAGTTCGGCGGCAGGGCCGGGTTCACCCCTCCACTTT. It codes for CASSSAAGPGSPLHF.

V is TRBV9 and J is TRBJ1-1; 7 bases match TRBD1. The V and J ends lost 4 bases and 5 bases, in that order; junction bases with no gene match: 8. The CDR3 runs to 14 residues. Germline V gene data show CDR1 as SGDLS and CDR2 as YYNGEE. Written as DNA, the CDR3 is TGTGCCAGCAGCTTCCGACAGGGCGAGACTGAAGCTTTCTTT. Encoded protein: CASSFRQGETEAFF.

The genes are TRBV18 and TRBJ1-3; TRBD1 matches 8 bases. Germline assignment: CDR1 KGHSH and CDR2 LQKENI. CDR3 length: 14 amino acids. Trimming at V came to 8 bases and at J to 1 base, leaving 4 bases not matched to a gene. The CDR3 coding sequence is TGTGCCAGCGCTGGACAGGGTTCTGGAAACACCATATATTTT. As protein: CASAGQGSGNTIYF.

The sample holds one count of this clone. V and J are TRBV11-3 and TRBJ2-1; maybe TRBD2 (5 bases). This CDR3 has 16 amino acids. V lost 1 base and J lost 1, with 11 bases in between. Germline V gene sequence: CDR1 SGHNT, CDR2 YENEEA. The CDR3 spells CASSLGGRMSYNEQFF. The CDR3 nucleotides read TGTGCCAGCAGCTTAGGAGGGCGGATGTCCTACAATGAGCAGTTCTTC.

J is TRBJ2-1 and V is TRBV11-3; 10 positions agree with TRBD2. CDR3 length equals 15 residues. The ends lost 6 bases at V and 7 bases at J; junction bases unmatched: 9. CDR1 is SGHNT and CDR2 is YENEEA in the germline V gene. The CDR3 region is CASRASGSQFNEQFF. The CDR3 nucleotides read TGTGCCAGCAGGGCTAGCGGGAGTCAGTTTAATGAGCAGTTCTTC.

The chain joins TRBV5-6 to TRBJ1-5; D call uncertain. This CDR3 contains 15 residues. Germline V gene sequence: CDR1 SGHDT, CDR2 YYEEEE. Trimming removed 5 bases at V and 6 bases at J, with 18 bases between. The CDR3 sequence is CASSQKTRTFQPQHF. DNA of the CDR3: TGTGCCAGCAGTCAAAAAACGAGGACTTTTCAGCCCCAGCATTTT.

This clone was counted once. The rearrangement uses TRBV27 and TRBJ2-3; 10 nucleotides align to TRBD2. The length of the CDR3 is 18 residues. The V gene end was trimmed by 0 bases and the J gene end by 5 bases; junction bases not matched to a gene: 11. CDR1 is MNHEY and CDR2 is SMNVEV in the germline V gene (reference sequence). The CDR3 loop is CASSLSAAGLAVQDTQYF. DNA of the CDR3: TGTGCCAGCAGTTTATCAGCCGCCGGACTAGCGGTTCAAGATACGCAGTATTTT.

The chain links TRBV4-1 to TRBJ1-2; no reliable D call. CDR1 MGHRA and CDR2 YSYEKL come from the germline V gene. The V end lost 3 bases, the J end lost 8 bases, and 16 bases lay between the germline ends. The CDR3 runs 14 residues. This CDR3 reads CASSQSQAGWGYTF. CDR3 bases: TGCGCCAGCAGCCAGTCCCAGGCGGGTTGGGGCTACACCTTC.

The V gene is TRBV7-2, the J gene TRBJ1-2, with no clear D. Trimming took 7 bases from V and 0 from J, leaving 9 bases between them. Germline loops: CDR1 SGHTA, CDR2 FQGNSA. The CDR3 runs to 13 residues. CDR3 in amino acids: CASNAGTNYGYTF. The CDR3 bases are TGTGCCAGCAATGCCGGGACTAACTATGGCTACACCTTC.

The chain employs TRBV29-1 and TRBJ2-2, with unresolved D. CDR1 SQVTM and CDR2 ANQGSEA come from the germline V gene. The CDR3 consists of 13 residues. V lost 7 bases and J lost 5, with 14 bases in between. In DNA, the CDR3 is TGCAGCGCCGGTAGTGGGCTTACCGGGGAGCTGTTTTTT. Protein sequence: CSAGSGLTGELFF.

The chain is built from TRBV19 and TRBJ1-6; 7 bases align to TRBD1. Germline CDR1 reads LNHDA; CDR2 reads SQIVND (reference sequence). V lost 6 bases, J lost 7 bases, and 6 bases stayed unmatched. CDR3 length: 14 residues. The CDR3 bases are TGTGCCAGTAGGCGGACAGGCGTAAATTCACCCCTCCACTTT. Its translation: CASRRTGVNSPLHF. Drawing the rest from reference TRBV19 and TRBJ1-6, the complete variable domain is DGGITQSPKYLFRKEGQNVTLSCEQNLNHDAMYWYRQDPGQGLRLIYYSQIVNDFQKGDIAEGYSVSREKKESFPLTVTSAQKNPTAFYLCASRRTGVNSPLHFGNGTRLTVT.

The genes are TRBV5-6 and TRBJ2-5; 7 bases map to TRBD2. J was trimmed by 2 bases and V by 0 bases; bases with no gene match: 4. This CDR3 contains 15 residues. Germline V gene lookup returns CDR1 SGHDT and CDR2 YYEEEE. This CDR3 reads CASSLAGRGQETQYF. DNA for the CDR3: TGTGCCAGCAGCTTGGCGGGGAGGGGACAAGAGACCCAGTACTTC.

In DNA, the CDR3 is TGTGCCAGCAGCTTCGACAGGCAAGAGACCCAGTACTTC. It translates to CASSFDRQETQYF. V usage is TRBV3-1 (or the pseudogene TRBV3-2) and J usage is TRBJ2-5; weak D call: TRBD1 (6 bases). Between the trimmed V and J ends, which lost 5 bases and 2 bases, there was a span of 9 bases. Germline-derived CDR1 and CDR2 are LGHDT and YNNKEL (reference sequence). The CDR3 consists of 13 residues.

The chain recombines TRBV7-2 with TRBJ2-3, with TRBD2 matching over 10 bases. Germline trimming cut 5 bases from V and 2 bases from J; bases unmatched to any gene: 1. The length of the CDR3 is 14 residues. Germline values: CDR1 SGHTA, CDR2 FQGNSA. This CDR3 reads CASSTSGNTDTQYF. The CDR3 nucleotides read TGTGCCAGCAGCACTAGCGGGAACACAGATACGCAGTATTTT.

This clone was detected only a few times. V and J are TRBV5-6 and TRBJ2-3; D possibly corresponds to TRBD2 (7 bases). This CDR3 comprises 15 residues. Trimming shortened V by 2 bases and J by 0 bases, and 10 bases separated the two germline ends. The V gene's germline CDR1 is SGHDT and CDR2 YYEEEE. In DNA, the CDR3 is TGTGCCAGCAGCTTCCGGGGGGCGAGCACAGATACGCAGTATTTT. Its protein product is CASSFRGASTDTQYF. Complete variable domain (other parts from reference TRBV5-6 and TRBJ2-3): DAGVTQSPTHLIKTRGQQVTLRCSPKSGHDTVSWYQQALGQGPQFIFQYYEEEERQRGNFPDRFSGHQFPNYSSELNVNALLLGDSALYLCASSFRGASTDTQYFGPGTRLTVL.

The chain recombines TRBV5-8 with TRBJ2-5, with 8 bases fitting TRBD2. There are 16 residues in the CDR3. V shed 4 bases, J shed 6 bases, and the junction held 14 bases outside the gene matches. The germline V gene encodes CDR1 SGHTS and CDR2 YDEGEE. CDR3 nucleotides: TGTGCCAGCAGCGGGCCGAGCGGGGGCCTGGGGAAGACCCAGTACTTC. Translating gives CASSGPSGGLGKTQYF.

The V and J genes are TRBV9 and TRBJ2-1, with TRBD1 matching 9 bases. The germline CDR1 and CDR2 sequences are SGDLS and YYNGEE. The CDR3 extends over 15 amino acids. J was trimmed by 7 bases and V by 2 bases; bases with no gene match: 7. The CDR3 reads CASSVDRGPENEQFF. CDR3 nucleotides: TGTGCCAGCAGCGTGGACAGGGGCCCGGAGAATGAGCAGTTCTTC.

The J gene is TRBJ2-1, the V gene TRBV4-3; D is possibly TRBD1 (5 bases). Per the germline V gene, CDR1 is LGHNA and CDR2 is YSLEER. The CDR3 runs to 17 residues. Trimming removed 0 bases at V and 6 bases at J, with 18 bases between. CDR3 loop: CASSQDYQGFQGNEQFF. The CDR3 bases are TGCGCCAGCAGCCAAGATTACCAGGGTTTTCAGGGCAATGAGCAGTTCTTC.

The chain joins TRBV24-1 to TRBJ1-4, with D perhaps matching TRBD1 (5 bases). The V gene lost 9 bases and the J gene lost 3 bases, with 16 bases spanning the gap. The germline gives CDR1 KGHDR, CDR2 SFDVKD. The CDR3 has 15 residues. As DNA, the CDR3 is TGTGCCACCGCCGGGGGGGGTTCGGCTAATGAAAAACTGTTTTTT. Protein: CATAGGGSANEKLFF.

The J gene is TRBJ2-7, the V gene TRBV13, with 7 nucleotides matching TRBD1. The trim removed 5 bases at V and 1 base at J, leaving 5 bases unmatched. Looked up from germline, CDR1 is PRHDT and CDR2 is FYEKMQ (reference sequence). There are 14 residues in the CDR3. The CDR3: CASSNGGQSYEQYV. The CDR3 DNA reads TGTGCCAGCAGCAATGGGGGACAGTCCTACGAGCAGTACGTC.

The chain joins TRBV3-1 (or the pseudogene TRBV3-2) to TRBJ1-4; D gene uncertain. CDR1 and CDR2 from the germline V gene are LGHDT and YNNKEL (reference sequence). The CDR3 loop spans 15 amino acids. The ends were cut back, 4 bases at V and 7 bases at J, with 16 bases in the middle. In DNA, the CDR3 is TGTGCCAGCAGCCCTACCTTCCGGGAGGGTGAAAAACTGTTTTTT. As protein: CASSPTFREGEKLFF.

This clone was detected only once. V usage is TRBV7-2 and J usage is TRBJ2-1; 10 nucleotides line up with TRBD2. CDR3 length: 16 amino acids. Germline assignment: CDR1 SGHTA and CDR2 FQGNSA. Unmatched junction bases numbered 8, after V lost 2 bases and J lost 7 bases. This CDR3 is CASSLRTSGGPNEQFF. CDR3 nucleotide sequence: TGTGCCAGCAGCTTACGGACTAGCGGCGGTCCGAATGAGCAGTTCTTC.